This record looks at one TCR beta chain sequence and its context. Its specificity is not known. Profiling relied on immunoSEQ multiplex PCR, and the TCRdb table lists in-frame clones only, not all of them. The repertoire holds over 250,000 clones, with around 69% as singletons. Germline assignment: CDR1 SNHLY and CDR2 FYNNEI. V was cut by 4 bases and J by 4 bases, with 11 bases left in between. The CDR3 contains 14 residues. This record comes from a study of cytotoxic CD8 clonotypes in ibrutinib-treated CLL. Study-level information: Within the patient group, about ten were relapsed/refractory and fewer than 16 treatment-naive, and 17 were IGHV unmutated. Samples had a mean of 255,043 productive templates and roughly 90,000 productive rearrangements. Study outcomes and limitations: Stable or contracted on treatment, public clonotypes were also uncommon. Against age-matched healthy donors, baseline clonality ran higher and tracked circulating CD8+ T-cell counts.

This receptor was identified in a human donor with chronic lymphocytic leukemia. Sequences were derived from PBMCs, sampled at disease progression, from a patient treated with ibrutinib. The genes are TRBV2 and TRBJ2-1, with no clear D. CDR3 DNA sequence: TGTGCCAGCAGTGCCCTGATGGGGTACAATGAGCAGTTCTTC. Its translation: CASSALMGYNEQFF. The complete variable domain, with remaining parts taken from reference TRBV2 and TRBJ2-1, reads EPEVTQTPSHQVTQMGQEVILRCVPISNHLYFYWYRQILGQKVEFLVSFYNNEISEKSEIFDDQFSVERPDGSNFTLKIRSTKLEDSAMYFCASSALMGYNEQFFGPGTRLTVL.